This is a list of T cell receptor beta chains from one sample in a study of cytomegalovirus exposure and HLA in healthy donors. Sequencing was performed with immunoSEQ multiplex PCR; in TCRdb, only in-frame clones are kept and a portion is missing. The repertoire holds about 130,000 clones, 88% seen once, with about 1.5% in the top ten. The source material was PBMCs. These receptors all come from a man aged 25 to 45 in good health and CMV-seronegative. The CDR3 runs from the conserved cysteine through the conserved F or W. D genes are given only for firm matches. Only some rows state a clone size, as once, few, many or a class for expanded clones.

cdr3_nt | cdr3_aa | j_call | cdr3_length | clone_size | d_call | v_call
TGTGCCTGGAGTGTACCTCTACCCCCCTACAATGAGCAGTTCTTC | CAWSVPLPPYNEQFF | TRBJ2-1 | 15 | once | NA | TRBV30
TGTGCCAGCAGTGAAGGTCACGAGCGGGGTTACGAGCAGTACTTC | CASSEGHERGYEQYF | TRBJ2-7 | 15 | NA | TRBD2 | TRBV6-1
TGCGCCAGCAGCCAAGCTACAGGGGATAATTCACCCCTCCACTTT | CASSQATGDNSPLHF | TRBJ1-6 | 15 | NA | TRBD1 | TRBV4-3
TGTGCCAGCAGTGCCAGGAACGAGCAGTACTTC | CASSARNEQYF | TRBJ2-7 | 11 | NA | NA | TRBV2
TGTGCCAGCAGCTCGGGGGAGTCGGGTGAGCAGTTCTTC | CASSSGESGEQFF | TRBJ2-1 | 13 | NA | NA | TRBV6-4
TGTGCCAGCAGCGGGCCGGGACTAGCGGGATACGAGCAGTACTTC | CASSGPGLAGYEQYF | TRBJ2-7 | 15 | few | TRBD2 | TRBV9
TGTGCTAGTGGCCCCCCGAGGGCGGGAAGTGAGCAGTTCTTC | CASGPPRAGSEQFF | TRBJ2-1 | 14 | NA | NA | TRBV12-5
TGTGCTACCTCGGGGGTCTACGAGCAGTACTTC | CATSGVYEQYF | TRBJ2-7 | 11 | NA | NA | TRBV19
TGCGCCAGCAGCTTAAGGTCCGGGGAGGAAAAACTGTTTTTT | CASSLRSGEEKLFF | TRBJ1-4 | 14 | NA | NA | TRBV5-1
TGCGCCAGCAGCTTAACAGGGATATCGACAACTGAAGCTTTCTTT | CASSLTGISTTEAFF | TRBJ1-1 | 15 | NA | NA | TRBV5-1
TGTGCCAGCATGAAGGGGGACTATGGCTACACCTTC | CASMKGDYGYTF | TRBJ1-2 | 12 | NA | NA | TRBV2
TGTGCCAGCAGCCCCCGTAGGGGCCAGGGGGCTAGTGGCTACACCTTC | CASSPRRGQGASGYTF | TRBJ1-2 | 16 | NA | TRBD1 | TRBV9
TGCGCCAGCAGCCAGGGGACCGTGGAGACCCAGTACTTC | CASSQGTVETQYF | TRBJ2-5 | 13 | NA | NA | TRBV5-1
TGCGCCAGCAGCCCGGTAGGGGGCGAGGGTTACGAGCAGTACTTC | CASSPVGGEGYEQYF | TRBJ2-7 | 15 | NA | TRBD1 | TRBV5-1
TGTGCCAGTAGTATAAGGGACTATGGATCCTCCGAGCAGTACTTC | CASSIRDYGSSEQYF | TRBJ2-7 | 15 | NA | TRBD2 | TRBV19
TGTGCCAGTAGTACCGAGCGGGAGGGTTTCGGGAATCAGCCCCAGCATTTT | CASSTEREGFGNQPQHF | TRBJ1-5 | 17 | NA | NA | TRBV19
TGTGCCAGCACAGGGGTCGGGGAGACCCAGTACTTC | CASTGVGETQYF | TRBJ2-5 | 12 | few | NA | TRBV2
TGTGCCGCCCTAAACCAGGGGGAAGCTTTCTTT | CAALNQGEAFF | TRBJ1-1 | 11 | NA | NA | TRBV6-6
TGCGCCAGCAGCCAAGATGTTCGGTTAGACAGGGCGACTGAAGCTTTCTTT | CASSQDVRLDRATEAFF | TRBJ1-1 | 17 | few | TRBD1 | TRBV4-1
TGCGCCAGCAGCCATCGGACTAGCGACGCCTACGAGCAGTACTTC | CASSHRTSDAYEQYF | TRBJ2-7 | 15 | NA | TRBD2 | TRBV4-3
TGTGCCAGCAGCCCTCGCGGGTCGGATGAAGCTTTCTTT | CASSPRGSDEAFF | TRBJ1-1 | 13 | NA | NA | TRBV11-2
TGTGCTAGTGGTTTGGCCTTGGACAGGGGTGGCAATGAGCAGTTCTTC | CASGLALDRGGNEQFF | TRBJ2-1 | 16 | NA | TRBD1 | TRBV12-5
TGTGCCAGCTCACCCCTAGCGTTGGTCGGCTACGAGCAGTACTTC | CASSPLALVGYEQYF | TRBJ2-7 | 15 | NA | NA | TRBV18
TGTGCCAGCAGGGAACCTCAGGGGGCAGGGTATGGCTACACCTTC | CASREPQGAGYGYTF | TRBJ1-2 | 15 | NA | TRBD1 | TRBV27
TGTGCCAGCAGCACCGGGACAGGTGGCGTTGACTATGGCTACACCTTC | CASSTGTGGVDYGYTF | TRBJ1-2 | 16 | NA | TRBD1 | TRBV5-6
TGTGCCAGCAGATCACTCCAGCGGAGCAGCTCCTACAATGAGCAGTTCTTC | CASRSLQRSSSYNEQFF | TRBJ2-1 | 17 | once | NA | TRBV11-2